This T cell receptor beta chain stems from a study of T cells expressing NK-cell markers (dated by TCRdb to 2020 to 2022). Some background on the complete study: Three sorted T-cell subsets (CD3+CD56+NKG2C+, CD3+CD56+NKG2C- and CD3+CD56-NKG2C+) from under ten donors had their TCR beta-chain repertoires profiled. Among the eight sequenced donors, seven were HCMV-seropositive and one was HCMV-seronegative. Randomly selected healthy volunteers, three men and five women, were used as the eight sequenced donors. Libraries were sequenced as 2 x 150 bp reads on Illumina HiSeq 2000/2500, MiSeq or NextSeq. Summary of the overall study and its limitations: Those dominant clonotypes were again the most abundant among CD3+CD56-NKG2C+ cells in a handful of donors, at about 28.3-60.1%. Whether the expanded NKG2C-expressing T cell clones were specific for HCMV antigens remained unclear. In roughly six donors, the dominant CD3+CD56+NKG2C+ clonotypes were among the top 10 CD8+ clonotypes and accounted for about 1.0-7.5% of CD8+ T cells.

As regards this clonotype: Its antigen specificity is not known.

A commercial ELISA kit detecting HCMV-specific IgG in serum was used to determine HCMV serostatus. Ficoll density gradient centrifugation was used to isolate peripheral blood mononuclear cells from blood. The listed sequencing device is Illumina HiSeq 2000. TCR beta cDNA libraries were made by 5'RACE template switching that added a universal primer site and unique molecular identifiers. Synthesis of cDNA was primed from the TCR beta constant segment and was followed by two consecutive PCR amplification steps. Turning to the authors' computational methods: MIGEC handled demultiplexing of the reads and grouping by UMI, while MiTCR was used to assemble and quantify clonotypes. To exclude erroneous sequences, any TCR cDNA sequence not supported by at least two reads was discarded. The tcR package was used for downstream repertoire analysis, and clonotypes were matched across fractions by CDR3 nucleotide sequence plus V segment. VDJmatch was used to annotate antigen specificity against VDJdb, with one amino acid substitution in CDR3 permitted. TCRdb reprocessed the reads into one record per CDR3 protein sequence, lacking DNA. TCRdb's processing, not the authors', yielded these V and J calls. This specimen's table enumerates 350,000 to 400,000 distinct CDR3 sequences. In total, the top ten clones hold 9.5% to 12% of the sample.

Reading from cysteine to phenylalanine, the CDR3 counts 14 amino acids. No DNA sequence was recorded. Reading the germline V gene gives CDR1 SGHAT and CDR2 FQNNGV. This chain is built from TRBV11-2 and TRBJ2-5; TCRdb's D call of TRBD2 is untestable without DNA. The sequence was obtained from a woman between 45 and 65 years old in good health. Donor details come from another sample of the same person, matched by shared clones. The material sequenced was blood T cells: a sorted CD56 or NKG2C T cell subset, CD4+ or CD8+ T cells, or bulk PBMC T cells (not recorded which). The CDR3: CASSSLAGLETQYF.